These T cell receptor beta chains were read from a single sample in a study of cytomegalovirus exposure and HLA in healthy donors. Data came from immunoSEQ multiplex PCR; TCRdb stores just in-frame clones and leaves some out. The sample lists approximately 150,000 clones, 82% seen once, with approximately 9.7% in the top ten. Sequenced sample: PBMCs. The source of these receptors is a woman aged 60-70 years in good health and CMV-seropositive. Both conserved end residues are part of each CDR3. Expanded clones get a size class; other rows say once, few or many, or leave the size out.

j_call,clone_size,v_call,cdr3_aa
TRBJ2-5,.,TRBV5-3,CASPRDRGETQYF
TRBJ1-4,.,TRBV7-2,CASSRARANNEKLFF
TRBJ1-2,.,TRBV29-1,CSVTGQEADSYGYTF
TRBJ2-5,.,TRBV18,CASSPPLQETQYF
TRBJ2-1,.,TRBV5-1,CASSLSLAGGEQFF
TRBJ2-7,.,TRBV6-5,CASSYSAGTSYEQYF
TRBJ1-1,few,TRBV25-1,CASSSTGYGTEAFF
TRBJ2-7,.,TRBV28,CATAPVAGNSYEQYF
TRBJ1-4,.,TRBV18,CASSPDEVGEKLFF
TRBJ2-2,.,TRBV6-5,CASSLTGSVSELFF
TRBJ2-5,.,TRBV5-6,CASSDRGLAQETQYF
TRBJ2-7,.,TRBV6-6,CASSYYGGYEQYF
TRBJ2-6,.,TRBV4-3,CASSPEAGAGANVLTF
TRBJ2-3,.,TRBV5-1,CASSFSGKSTDTQYF
TRBJ2-3,.,TRBV27,CASSLYPGPSTDTQYF
TRBJ1-5,.,TRBV19,CASRGGVNQPQHF
TRBJ1-2,.,TRBV15,CATSRARQGNYGYTF
TRBJ2-3,.,TRBV27,CASTTGGTQYF
TRBJ2-7,.,TRBV27,CASSPGQGGPYEQYF
TRBJ1-1,.,TRBV6-1,CAGSTGIGDTEAFF
.,.,TRBV5-1,CASSKAGSYEQYF
TRBJ1-1,.,TRBV28,CASSRTGEVAAFF
TRBJ1-2,.,TRBV10-3,CAIRNRRGIPTLYGYTF
TRBJ2-7,.,TRBV27,CASSKIAGTYEQYF
TRBJ2-2,.,TRBV7-9,CASSPERGQGRQTGELFF
TRBJ2-1,few,TRBV15,CATSIAGGPAHNEQFF
TRBJ2-3,.,TRBV29-1,CSVHGDTQYF
TRBJ2-3,.,TRBV2,CASSDISRGDTQYF
TRBJ2-5,.,TRBV5-1,CASSLVGGQGGETQYF
TRBJ1-2,.,TRBV6-1,CASSEVAGHGYTF
TRBJ1-3,.,TRBV6-6,CASSYEGISGNTIYF
TRBJ2-7,.,TRBV2,CASSRIGTGDEQYF
TRBJ1-1,.,TRBV30,CAFQPQFRGEAFF
TRBJ1-1,.,TRBV2,CASIRDSNTEAFF
TRBJ2-6,.,TRBV30,CAWSRRGLGANVLTF
TRBJ2-1,.,TRBV11-2,CASSLPGTALNEQFF
TRBJ1-4,few,TRBV7-2,CASSPRNVGELFF
TRBJ2-3,.,TRBV7-9,CASSPSGRDFTDTQYF
.,.,TRBV2,CASKVNAGPYEQYF
TRBJ2-1,.,TRBV5-4,CASSAAGTSGIEQFF
TRBJ2-7,once,TRBV27,CASSPRWASYEQYF
TRBJ1-5,.,TRBV7-6,CASSSGGQYQPQHF
TRBJ2-3,.,TRBV5-5,CASSLGDSAYTDTQYF
TRBJ2-1,.,TRBV7-8,CASSWTSGIPNEQFF
TRBJ2-3,.,TRBV18,CASSPPGTSGGLLDTQYF
TRBJ2-7,.,TRBV23-1,CASSQFNLCIDEQYF